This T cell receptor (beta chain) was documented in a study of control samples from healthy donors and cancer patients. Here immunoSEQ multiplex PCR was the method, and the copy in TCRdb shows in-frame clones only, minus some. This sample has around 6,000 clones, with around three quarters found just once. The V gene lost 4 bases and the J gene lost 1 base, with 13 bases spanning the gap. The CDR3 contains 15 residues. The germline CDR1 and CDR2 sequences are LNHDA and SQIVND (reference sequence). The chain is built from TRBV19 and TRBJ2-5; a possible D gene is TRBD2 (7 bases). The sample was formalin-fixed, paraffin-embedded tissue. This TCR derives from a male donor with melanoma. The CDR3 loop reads CASSNMGGGQETQYF. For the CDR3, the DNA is TGTGCCAGTAGTAATATGGGAGGGGGCCAAGAGACCCAGTACTTC.